The rows below give T cell receptor beta chains drawn from one sample of a study of cytomegalovirus exposure and HLA in healthy donors. Repertoires were generated with immunoSEQ multiplex PCR, while TCRdb's copy carries only in-frame clones and drops some. The top ten hold 1.4% to 1.5% of the sample, which has fewer than 200,000 clones, about 71% seen once. The specimen sequenced was PBMCs. The receptors were sampled from a man aged 45-60 years in good health and CMV-seronegative. The CDR3 runs from the conserved cysteine through the conserved F or W. A D gene is named only where the DNA matches it firmly. Expanded clones are given a class, and other clones once, few, many or no size at all.

v_gene	abundance	j_gene	d_gene	CDR3nt	CDR3aa
TRBV19	few	TRBJ1-2	TRBD1	TGTGCCAGTACCATTACAGGGGACGCCTATGGCTACACCTTC	CASTITGDAYGYTF
TRBV5-6	-	TRBJ1-4	-	TGTGCCAGCAGCCTGATCGACAGTGCTAATGAAAAACTGTTTTTT	CASSLIDSANEKLFF
TRBV9	-	TRBJ2-3	-	TGTGCCAGCAGCGTAGGTCGCAGTAGCACAGATACGCAGTATTTT	CASSVGRSSTDTQYF
TRBV5-1	few	TRBJ1-1	TRBD1	TGCGCCAGCAGCCCCTGGACAGGCCTGAACACTGAAGCTTTCTTT	CASSPWTGLNTEAFF
TRBV4-2	-	TRBJ2-3	TRBD2	TGTGCCAGCAGCCAAGTTCAGGGGCTAGCGGGGGGCGGTAGCACAGATACGCAGTATTTT	CASSQVQGLAGGGSTDTQYF
TRBV12-5	-	TRBJ2-3	TRBD2	TGTGCTAGTGGTCACGGGACTAGCGGGGGGAGGGGAGATACGCAGTATTTT	CASGHGTSGGRGDTQYF
TRBV28	-	TRBJ1-5	-	TGTGCCAGCAGTTCCCAGAATCAGCCCCAGCATTTT	CASSSQNQPQHF
TRBV5-1	-	TRBJ2-7	TRBD1	TGCGCCAGCAGTCAAGACAGGGGCCTATACGAGCAGTACTTC	CASSQDRGLYEQYF
TRBV19	-	TRBJ1-2	-	TGTGCCACTAGTACTCGGACAGTCTATGGCTACACCTTC	CATSTRTVYGYTF
TRBV27	-	TRBJ1-2	-	TGTGCCAGCAGTTTATCCGGGTCGGCAGGGCATGGCTACACCTTC	CASSLSGSAGHGYTF
TRBV6-1	-	TRBJ1-5	-	TGTGCCAGCAGTGGAGCCAACTACAATCAGCCCCAGCATTTT	CASSGANYNQPQHF
TRBV5-1	-	TRBJ1-5	-	TGCGCCAGCAGCTTGGGCGGAACTAGCAATCAGCCCCAGCATTTT	CASSLGGTSNQPQHF
TRBV4-1	-	TRBJ2-1	TRBD2	TGCGCCAGCAGCCAAGACCCGGGGGGGAGGGATGAGCAGTTCTTC	CASSQDPGGRDEQFF
TRBV7-9	-	TRBJ1-6	-	TGTGCCAGCAGCCCCAGGGAAAATCGCTCACCCCTCCACTTT	CASSPRENRSPLHF
TRBV5-8	few	TRBJ1-6	TRBD1	TGTGCCAGCAGCCCGGACAGGGGCTCACCCCTCCACTTT	CASSPDRGSPLHF
TRBV11-2	few	TRBJ2-5	-	TGTGCCAGCAGCTTAGATACAGGGTCCCAAGAGACCCAGTACTTC	CASSLDTGSQETQYF
TRBV28	-	TRBJ2-1	TRBD2	TGTGCCAGCAGTCTAAAACTCTTAGCGGGGGGGCTAAGGAATGAGCAGTTCTTC	CASSLKLLAGGLRNEQFF
TRBV4-3	-	TRBJ2-1	-	TGCGCCAGCGGCCAGGGGAGCCCAGACAATGAGCAGTTCTTC	CASGQGSPDNEQFF
TRBV11-2	-	TRBJ1-5	TRBD1	TGTGCCAGCAGCTTACAGGGGGGCAATCAGCCCCAGCATTTT	CASSLQGGNQPQHF
TRBV21-1	-	TRBJ2-3	-	TGTGCCAGCAGCCTACAGGTTAGCACAGATACGCAGTATTTT	CASSLQVSTDTQYF
TRBV18	once	TRBJ2-1	TRBD1	TGTGCCAGCTCACCCAGGACAGGTAACGATGAGCAGTTCTTC	CASSPRTGNDEQFF
TRBV7-9	-	TRBJ2-3	TRBD2	TGTGCCAGCGTACAATATAGCGGGACCTCTAGCACAGATACGCAGTATTTT	CASVQYSGTSSTDTQYF
TRBV28	-	TRBJ1-1	-	TGTGCCAGCAGTCTCTCGATCAGGGTGAACACTGAAGCTTTCTTT	CASSLSIRVNTEAFF
TRBV9	-	TRBJ1-1	-	TGTGCCAGCAGCCATTCTACAGGGAACACTGAAGCTTTCTTT	CASSHSTGNTEAFF
TRBV10-1	-	TRBJ2-3	-	TGCGCCAGCGCCCGACCAGGGAATACGCAGTATTTT	CASARPGNTQYF
TRBV27	few	TRBJ1-5	TRBD1	TGTGCCAGCAGTTTATCAGGTGGGGACAGGAATCATCAGCCCCAGCATTTT	CASSLSGGDRNHQPQHF
TRBV7-6	few	TRBJ2-5	-	TGTGCCAGCAGCTTATGGCACCTCCATCAAGAGACCCAGTACTTC	CASSLWHLHQETQYF
TRBV29-1	once	TRBJ1-2	-	TGCAGCGTTGATAGTCCGGGGGGCAACTATGGCTACACCTTC	CSVDSPGGNYGYTF
TRBV5-1	-	TRBJ1-1	-	TGCGCCAGCAGCTTGGCGGGGGATTTGATGAACACTGAAGCTTTCTTT	CASSLAGDLMNTEAFF
TRBV10-2	-	TRBJ2-5	-	TGCGCCAGCAGTGAGTCGAGCCAGCGTGGGACCCAGTACTTC	CASSESSQRGTQYF
TRBV27	-	TRBJ1-1	-	TGTGCCAGCAGTTTTTCCGACAGAAACACTGAAGCTTTCTTT	CASSFSDRNTEAFF
TRBV25-1	-	TRBJ1-3	-	TGTGCCAGCAGTGAAGCTGGGGCGGGAGGAAACACCATATATTTT	CASSEAGAGGNTIYF
TRBV2	once	TRBJ1-6	-	TGTGCCAGCAGTTCAGGGGTAGGATCACCCCTCCACTTT	CASSSGVGSPLHF
TRBV9	-	TRBJ1-5	-	TGTGCCAGCAGCACAGGGATAGGGAATCAGCCCCAGCATTTT	CASSTGIGNQPQHF
TRBV27	-	TRBJ1-2	-	TGTGCCAGCAGTCCGCAGGGGCATCTTGGCTACACCTTC	CASSPQGHLGYTF
TRBV4-3	few	TRBJ2-5	TRBD1	TGCGCCAGCAGCCAAGGACAGGGAAAGACCCAGTACTTC	CASSQGQGKTQYF
TRBV28	-	TRBJ2-7	-	TGTGCCAGCAGTGCTAGGTTTTCAAAAACCTACGAGCAGTACTTC	CASSARFSKTYEQYF
TRBV7-2	-	TRBJ1-6	-	TGTGCCAGCAGCTTACAGGGCGGATGGGGTAATTCACCCCTCCACTTT	CASSLQGGWGNSPLHF
TRBV5-1	few	TRBJ2-3	-	TGCGCCAGCACTAAGGGGTGGGACACAGATACGCAGTATTTT	CASTKGWDTDTQYF
TRBV15	once	TRBJ1-2	-	TGTGCCACCAGCAGCTGGGGGCAGGGTTTGACCAACTATGGCTACACCTTC	CATSSWGQGLTNYGYTF
TRBV10-1	-	TRBJ2-5	-	TGCGCCAGCAGTGCCGGAGGGGCCCGAGAGACCCAGTACTTC	CASSAGGARETQYF
TRBV9	few	TRBJ2-3	TRBD2	TGTGCCAGCAGCGGTAGCGGGGGGCACACAGATACGCAGTATTTT	CASSGSGGHTDTQYF
TRBV11-2	-	TRBJ2-2	TRBD2	TGTGCCAGCAGCTCGGGACTAGCGGGGACGGCCGGGGAGCTGTTTTTT	CASSSGLAGTAGELFF
TRBV6-4	few	TRBJ1-1	-	TGTGCCAGCAGTAGAGATGTTATGAACACTGAAGCTTTCTTT	CASSRDVMNTEAFF
TRBV5-1	-	TRBJ2-1	-	TGCGCCAGCACCAGAACAGGGATCGGCTACAATGAGCAGTTCTTC	CASTRTGIGYNEQFF
TRBV15	once	TRBJ2-7	TRBD1	TGTGCCACCAGTGACAGGGGGCAACGGGGAGAGCAGTACTTC	CATSDRGQRGEQYF
TRBV27	-	TRBJ2-1	TRBD1	TGTGCCAGCACCCGACAGGGGGCGAATTACAATGAGCAGTTCTTC	CASTRQGANYNEQFF
TRBV4-3	few	TRBJ2-7	-	TGCGCCAGCAGCCAAATCACAGGGACCTACGAGCAGTACTTC	CASSQITGTYEQYF
TRBV4-1	-	TRBJ2-2	-	TGCGCCAGCAGCCAGCTCTACCCCGGGGAGCTGTTTTTT	CASSQLYPGELFF
TRBV18	-	TRBJ1-3	-	TGTGCCAGCTCACCGCTTACCGAAATAGACACCATATATTTT	CASSPLTEIDTIYF
TRBV6-5	few	TRBJ2-1	TRBD1	TGTGCCAGCAGGAGAGGACAGGGGGCATGGGAGCAGTTCTTC	CASRRGQGAWEQFF
TRBV29-1	once	TRBJ1-1	-	TGCAGCGCCCTCCGGGAGGGTTTGAACACTGAAGCTTTCTTT	CSALREGLNTEAFF